The entry that follows covers one T cell receptor (beta chain) sequence. The data were taken from a study of T cell changes during pregnancy in multiple sclerosis. This CDR3 is built from 15 residues. Germline V gene data show CDR1 as SNHLY and CDR2 as FYNNEI. The V and J ends lost 3 bases and 1 base respectively, with 11 bases between them. Repertoires were generated with immunoSEQ multiplex PCR, while TCRdb's copy carries only in-frame clones and drops some. This sample carries over 35,000 clones, 87% of them seen once, and the ten largest clones take around 1%. Sequencing was performed on CD4+ T cells from peripheral blood mononuclear cells, taken after pregnancy. This clonotype originated in a female donor with multiple sclerosis, enrolled in a pregnancy study. This rearrangement joins TRBV2 to TRBJ2-3, with D tentatively TRBD2 (5 bases). In nucleotides, the CDR3 is TGTGCCAGCAGTGACACTAGGATCGGCACAGATACGCAGTATTTT. It specifies CASSDTRIGTDTQYF. The full variable domain, rest sourced from reference TRBV2 and TRBJ2-3, is EPEVTQTPSHQVTQMGQEVILRCVPISNHLYFYWYRQILGQKVEFLVSFYNNEISEKSEIFDDQFSVERPDGSNFTLKIRSTKLEDSAMYFCASSDTRIGTDTQYFGPGTRLTVL.